This is a list of T cell receptor beta chains from one sample in a study of blood T cells in healthy people across ages. TCRdb independently ran MiXCR on the 5' RACE reads; one entry per CDR3 protein. The table has around 1,500,000 distinct CDR3 sequences, approximately 28% seen once; the top ten hold roughly 8%. The material sequenced was blood. The receptor set was obtained from a woman in her 30s in good health. The CDR3 runs from the conserved cysteine through the conserved F or W. D genes are given only for firm matches. A clone size is listed for some rows: how often the clone was seen (once, few, many), or a class if it is expanded.

d_call: TRBD2
v_call: TRBV5-1
j_call: TRBJ2-1
clone_size: many
cdr3_aa: CASSLTSGGSNEQFF
cdr3_nt: TGCGCCAGCAGCTTGACTAGCGGGGGGAGCAATGAGCAGTTCTTC

d_call: TRBD2
v_call: TRBV5-1
j_call: TRBJ2-7
clone_size: NA
cdr3_aa: CASSLGLGGGPSYEQYF
cdr3_nt: TGCGCCAGTAGCTTGGGACTAGGCGGGGGGCCCTCCTACGAGCAGTACTTC

d_call: NA
v_call: TRBV7-3
j_call: TRBJ2-7
clone_size: few
cdr3_aa: CASSLGSGIAYEQYF
cdr3_nt: TGTGCCAGCAGCCTTGGGTCGGGGATAGCTTACGAGCAGTACTTC

d_call: NA
v_call: TRBV6-5
j_call: TRBJ2-7
clone_size: NA
cdr3_aa: CACSRGYEQYF
cdr3_nt: TGTGCCTGCAGCCGGGGCTACGAGCAGTACTTC

d_call: NA
v_call: TRBV28
j_call: TRBJ2-5
clone_size: NA
cdr3_aa: CASRPQGRQETQYF
cdr3_nt: TGTGCCAGCAGACCCCAGGGGCGCCAAGAGACCCAGTACTTC

d_call: NA
v_call: TRBV7-9
j_call: TRBJ2-2
clone_size: few
cdr3_aa: CASSLMAISTGELFF
cdr3_nt: TGTGCCAGCAGCTTAATGGCTATCTCCACCGGGGAGCTGTTTTTT

d_call: TRBD1
v_call: TRBV11-2
j_call: TRBJ2-7
clone_size: once
cdr3_aa: CASSGGQGRNEQYF
cdr3_nt: TGTGCCAGCAGCGGGGGACAGGGCAGGAACGAGCAGTACTTC

d_call: TRBD1
v_call: TRBV18
j_call: TRBJ1-2
clone_size: few
cdr3_aa: CASSPGDRASGYTF
cdr3_nt: TGTGCCAGCTCACCCGGGGACAGGGCTTCCGGCTACACCTTC

d_call: NA
v_call: TRBV10-2
j_call: TRBJ2-7
clone_size: NA
cdr3_aa: CASSESMYEQYF
cdr3_nt: TGCGCCAGCAGTGAGTCAATGTACGAGCAGTACTTC

d_call: NA
v_call: TRBV20-1
j_call: TRBJ1-1
clone_size: NA
cdr3_aa: CSARVDSLDTEAFF
cdr3_nt: TGCAGTGCTAGGGTTGACTCCCTTGACACTGAAGCTTTCTTT

d_call: NA
v_call: TRBV5-1
j_call: TRBJ2-7
clone_size: many
cdr3_aa: CASSSGGTAYEQYF
cdr3_nt: TGCGCCAGCAGCTCAGGAGGCACAGCCTACGAGCAGTACTTC

d_call: NA
v_call: TRBV29-1
j_call: TRBJ2-3
clone_size: few
cdr3_aa: CSVEGLRGRTDTQYF
cdr3_nt: TGCAGCGTTGAAGGGCTGCGGGGGCGCACAGATACGCAGTATTTT

d_call: TRBD2
v_call: TRBV5-1
j_call: TRBJ2-1
clone_size: NA
cdr3_aa: CASSALQRGGRQYNEQFF
cdr3_nt: TGCGCCAGCAGCGCCCTACAGCGGGGGGGCCGTCAATACAATGAGCAGTTCTTC

d_call: TRBD1
v_call: TRBV3-1
j_call: TRBJ1-4
clone_size: NA
cdr3_aa: CASSQEGARTGGEEKLFF
cdr3_nt: TGTGCCAGCAGCCAAGAAGGGGCAAGGACAGGGGGCGAGGAAAAACTGTTTTTT

d_call: NA
v_call: TRBV7-9
j_call: TRBJ1-5
clone_size: few
cdr3_aa: CASRKGGGQPQHF
cdr3_nt: TGTGCCAGCCGAAAGGGGGGGGGCCAGCCCCAGCATTTT

d_call: TRBD1
v_call: TRBV20-1
j_call: TRBJ2-3
clone_size: many
cdr3_aa: CSANRDSDTQYF
cdr3_nt: TGCAGTGCCAACCGGGACAGCGATACGCAGTATTTT

d_call: NA
v_call: TRBV11-2
j_call: TRBJ1-1
clone_size: NA
cdr3_aa: CASSPSTKSAFF
cdr3_nt: TGTGCCAGCAGCCCCAGTACGAAATCAGCTTTCTTT

d_call: TRBD2
v_call: TRBV12-3/TRBV12-4
j_call: TRBJ2-1
clone_size: NA
cdr3_aa: CASSLVILAGEQFF
cdr3_nt: TGTGCCAGCAGTTTAGTTATTTTAGCGGGTGAGCAGTTCTTC

d_call: TRBD2
v_call: TRBV7-9
j_call: TRBJ2-7
clone_size: few
cdr3_aa: CASSSQGLAGPPEQYF
cdr3_nt: TGTGCCAGCAGCTCCCAGGGACTAGCGGGACCACCGGAGCAGTACTTC

d_call: TRBD2
v_call: TRBV10-1
j_call: TRBJ2-3
clone_size: few
cdr3_aa: CASSAWASGREDTQYF
cdr3_nt: TGCGCCAGCAGCGCCTGGGCTAGCGGGAGGGAAGATACGCAGTATTTT

d_call: TRBD2
v_call: TRBV15
j_call: TRBJ2-1
clone_size: many
cdr3_aa: CATSPRTSGRKYNEQFF
cdr3_nt: TGTGCCACCAGCCCTCGGACTAGCGGGAGGAAGTACAATGAGCAGTTCTTC

d_call: TRBD1
v_call: TRBV28
j_call: TRBJ2-4
clone_size: NA
cdr3_aa: CASRRQGPNIQYF
cdr3_nt: TGTGCCAGCCGTCGACAGGGACCGAACATTCAGTACTTC

d_call: TRBD1
v_call: TRBV2
j_call: TRBJ1-2
clone_size: NA
cdr3_aa: CASSFRQGLSSYGYTF
cdr3_nt: TGTGCCAGCAGTTTCCGACAGGGGCTATCAAGCTATGGCTACACCTTC

d_call: NA
v_call: TRBV27
j_call: TRBJ2-3
clone_size: NA
cdr3_aa: CASSAKSESTDTQYF
cdr3_nt: TGTGCCAGCAGTGCCAAAAGCGAGAGCACAGATACGCAGTATTTT

d_call: TRBD2
v_call: TRBV27
j_call: TRBJ2-3
clone_size: NA
cdr3_aa: CASTTSGSTDTQYF
cdr3_nt: TGTGCCAGCACTACTAGCGGGAGCACAGATACGCAGTATTTT

d_call: NA
v_call: TRBV7-2
j_call: TRBJ2-5
clone_size: many
cdr3_aa: CASSSRVGQETQYF
cdr3_nt: TGTGCCAGCAGCTCCCGAGTGGGCCAAGAGACCCAGTACTTC

d_call: TRBD2
v_call: TRBV6-4
j_call: TRBJ2-1
clone_size: many
cdr3_aa: CASTQAGSFKNEQFF
cdr3_nt: TGTGCCAGCACCCAAGCGGGATCTTTTAAAAATGAGCAGTTCTTC

d_call: TRBD1
v_call: TRBV10-3
j_call: TRBJ1-2
clone_size: few
cdr3_aa: CTISESGGQLYGYTF
cdr3_nt: TGTACCATCAGTGAGTCGGGGGGACAGCTCTATGGCTACACCTTC

d_call: TRBD2
v_call: TRBV4-2
j_call: TRBJ2-1
clone_size: few
cdr3_aa: CASSQEGSFLAGVHNEQFF
cdr3_nt: TGTGCCAGCAGCCAAGAAGGGAGTTTCCTAGCGGGGGTCCACAATGAGCAGTTCTTC

d_call: TRBD1
v_call: TRBV4-1
j_call: TRBJ2-1
clone_size: NA
cdr3_aa: CAGSQDMGQDYNEQFF
cdr3_nt: TGCGCCGGCAGCCAAGATATGGGACAGGACTACAATGAGCAGTTCTTC